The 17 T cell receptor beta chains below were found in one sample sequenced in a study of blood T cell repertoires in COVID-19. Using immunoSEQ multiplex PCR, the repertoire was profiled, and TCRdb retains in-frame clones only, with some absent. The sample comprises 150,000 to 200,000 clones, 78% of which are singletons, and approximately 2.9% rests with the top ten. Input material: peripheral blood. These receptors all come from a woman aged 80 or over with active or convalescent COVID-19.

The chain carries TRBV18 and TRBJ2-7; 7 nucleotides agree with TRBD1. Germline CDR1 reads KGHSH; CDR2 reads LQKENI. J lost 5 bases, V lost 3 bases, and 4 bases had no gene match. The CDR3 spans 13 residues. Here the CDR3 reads CASSPIQGDEQYF. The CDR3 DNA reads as TGTGCCAGCTCACCTATTCAGGGGGACGAGCAGTACTTC.

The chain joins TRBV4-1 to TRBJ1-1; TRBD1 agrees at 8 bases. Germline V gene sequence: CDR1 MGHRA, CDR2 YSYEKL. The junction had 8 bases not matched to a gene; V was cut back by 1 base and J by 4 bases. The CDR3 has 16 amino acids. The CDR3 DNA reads TGCGCCAGCAGCCAAGCCCAGACAGGGGCGATCACTGAAGCTTTCTTT. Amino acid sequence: CASSQAQTGAITEAFF.

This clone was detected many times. The DNA for the CDR3 is TGTGCCAGCAGCCCCATACTTGGGGCAGGTGGAAACACCATATATTTT. Its translation: CASSPILGAGGNTIYF. This chain joins TRBV11-2 and TRBJ1-3; D may be TRBD1 (5 bases). The CDR3 has 16 amino acids. The germline gives CDR1 SGHAT, CDR2 FQNNGV. V was pared by 5 bases and J by 3 bases, with 17 bases between.

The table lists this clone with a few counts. CDR3 coding DNA: TGCGCCAGCAGCGAACATAAACTAGGATCACCCCTCCACTTT. It codes for CASSEHKLGSPLHF. The chain carries TRBV10-1 and TRBJ1-6, with D unresolved. The V end lost 6 bases, the J end lost 10 bases, and 16 bases lay between the germline ends. The germline V gene has CDR1 WNHNN and CDR2 SYGVQD (reference sequence). The CDR3 totals 14 residues.

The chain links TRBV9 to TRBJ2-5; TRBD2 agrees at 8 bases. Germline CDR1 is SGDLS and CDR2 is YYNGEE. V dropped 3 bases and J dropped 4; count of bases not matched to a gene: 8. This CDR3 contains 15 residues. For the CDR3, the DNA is TGTGCCAGCAGCGGCTCGGGGGGGCCGGTAGAGACCCAGTACTTC. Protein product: CASSGSGGPVETQYF.

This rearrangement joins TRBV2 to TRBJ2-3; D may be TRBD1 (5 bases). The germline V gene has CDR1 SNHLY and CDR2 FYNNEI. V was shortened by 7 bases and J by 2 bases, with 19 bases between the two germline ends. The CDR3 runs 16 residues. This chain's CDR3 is CASNVRGLIATDTQYF. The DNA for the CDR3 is TGTGCCAGCAACGTAAGGGGTTTGATAGCCACAGATACGCAGTATTTT.

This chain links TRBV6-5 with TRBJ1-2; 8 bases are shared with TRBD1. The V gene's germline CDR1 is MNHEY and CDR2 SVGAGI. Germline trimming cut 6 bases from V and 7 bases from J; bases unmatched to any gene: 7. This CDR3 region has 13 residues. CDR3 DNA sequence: TGTGCCAGCAGGCCTGACAGGGGCCGTGGCTACACCTTC. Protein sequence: CASRPDRGRGYTF.

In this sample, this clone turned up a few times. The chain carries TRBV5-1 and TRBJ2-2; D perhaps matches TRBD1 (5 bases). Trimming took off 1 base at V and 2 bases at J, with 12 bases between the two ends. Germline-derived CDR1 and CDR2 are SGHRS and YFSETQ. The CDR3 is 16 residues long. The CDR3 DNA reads TGCGCCAGCAGCTTGTTTGGTCAGGGTAACACCGGGGAGCTGTTTTTT. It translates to CASSLFGQGNTGELFF.

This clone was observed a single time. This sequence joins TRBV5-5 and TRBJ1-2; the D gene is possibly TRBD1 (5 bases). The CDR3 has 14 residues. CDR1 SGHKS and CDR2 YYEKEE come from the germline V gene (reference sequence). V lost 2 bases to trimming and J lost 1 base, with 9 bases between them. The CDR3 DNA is TGTGCCAGCAGCTTTGGAGGGGATAACTATGGCTACACCTTC. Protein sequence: CASSFGGDNYGYTF.

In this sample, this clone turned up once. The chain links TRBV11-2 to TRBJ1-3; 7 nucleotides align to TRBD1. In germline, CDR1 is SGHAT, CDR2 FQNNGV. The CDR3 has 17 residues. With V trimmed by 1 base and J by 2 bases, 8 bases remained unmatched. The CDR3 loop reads CASSLGPSQGTGNTIYF. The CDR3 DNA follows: TGTGCCAGCAGCTTAGGACCATCACAGGGGACTGGAAACACCATATATTTT.

The CDR3 DNA reads TGCGCCAGCAGCCGGGCGGACAGGGTCAACTATGGCTACACCTTC. Protein product: CASSRADRVNYGYTF. The gene calls are TRBV4-3 and TRBJ1-2; 8 nucleotides agree with TRBD1. The CDR3 runs to 15 residues. J gave up 2 bases and V 4 bases, and 6 bases lay outside the gene matches. The germline CDR1 and CDR2 sequences are LGHNA and YSLEER.

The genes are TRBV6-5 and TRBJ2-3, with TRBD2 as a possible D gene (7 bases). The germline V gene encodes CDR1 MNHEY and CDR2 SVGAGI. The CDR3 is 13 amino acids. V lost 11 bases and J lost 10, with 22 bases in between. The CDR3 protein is CAARPQRGAAQYF. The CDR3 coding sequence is TGTGCCGCACGGCCACAACGGGGGGCTGCGCAGTATTTT.

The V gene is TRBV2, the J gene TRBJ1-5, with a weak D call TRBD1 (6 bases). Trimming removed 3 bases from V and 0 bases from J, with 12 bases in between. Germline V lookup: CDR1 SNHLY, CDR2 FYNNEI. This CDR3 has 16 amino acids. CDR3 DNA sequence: TGTGCCAGCAGTGAGTTGGGGGCGTATAGCAATCAGCCCCAGCATTTT. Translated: CASSELGAYSNQPQHF.

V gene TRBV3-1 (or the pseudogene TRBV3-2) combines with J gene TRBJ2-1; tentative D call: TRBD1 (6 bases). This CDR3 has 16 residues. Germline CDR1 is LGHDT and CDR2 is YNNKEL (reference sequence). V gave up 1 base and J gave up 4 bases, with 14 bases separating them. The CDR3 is CASSQAGQTRYNEQFF. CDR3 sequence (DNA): TGTGCCAGCAGCCAAGCGGGACAAACGAGATACAATGAGCAGTTCTTC.

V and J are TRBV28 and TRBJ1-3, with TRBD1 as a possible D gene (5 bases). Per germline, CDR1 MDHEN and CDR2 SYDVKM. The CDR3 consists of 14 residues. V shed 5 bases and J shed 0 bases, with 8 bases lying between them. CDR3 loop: CASSRGTSGNTIYF. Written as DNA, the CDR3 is TGTGCCAGCAGTCGGGGGACCTCTGGAAACACCATATATTTT.

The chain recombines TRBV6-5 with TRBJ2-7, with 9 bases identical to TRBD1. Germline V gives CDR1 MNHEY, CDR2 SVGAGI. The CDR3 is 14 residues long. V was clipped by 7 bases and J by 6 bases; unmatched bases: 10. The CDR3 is CASNTGGGTLEQYF. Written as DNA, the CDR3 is TGTGCCAGCAACACAGGGGGCGGAACGCTCGAGCAGTACTTC.

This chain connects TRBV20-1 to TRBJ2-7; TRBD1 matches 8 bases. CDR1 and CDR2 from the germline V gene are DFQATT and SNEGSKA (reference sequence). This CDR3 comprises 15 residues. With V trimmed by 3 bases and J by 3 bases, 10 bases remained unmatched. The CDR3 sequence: CSASEDREALYEQYF. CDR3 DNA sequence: TGCAGTGCTAGTGAGGACAGGGAAGCGCTCTACGAGCAGTACTTC.